A single sample gave rise to the 8 T cell receptor beta chains below, sequenced in a study of cytomegalovirus exposure and HLA in healthy donors. Vbeta (60) and Jbeta (13) primers were used in the PCR. Here immunoSEQ multiplex PCR was the method, and the copy in TCRdb shows in-frame clones only, minus some. This sample has about 100,000 clones; roughly 80% occur once, and the top ten carry 7.3%. Material for sequencing was PBMCs. Receptors were obtained from a man in his fifties or sixties in good health and CMV-seropositive.

The V call is TRBV2, the J call TRBJ1-1; tentative D call: TRBD1 (6 bases). Trimming removed 2 bases from V and 1 base from J, with 8 bases in between. Germline CDR1 is SNHLY and CDR2 is FYNNEI. The CDR3 length is 14 residues. The CDR3 is CASSEQGTNTEAFF. The CDR3 bases are TGTGCCAGCAGTGAACAGGGGACGAACACTGAAGCTTTCTTT.

The chain uses TRBV4-1 and TRBJ2-5; 9 bases align to TRBD1. The CDR3 is 15 amino acids. After removal of 5 bases from V and 5 bases from J, the junction contained 9 bases not matched to a gene. CDR1 MGHRA and CDR2 YSYEKL come from the germline V gene. For the CDR3, the DNA is TGCGCCAGCAGCGTCGCGACAGGGGGAGGGGAGACCCAGTACTTC. Amino acids: CASSVATGGGETQYF.

This clone was counted once. The V call is TRBV25-1, the J call TRBJ2-5; TRBD2 aligns across 9 bases. Germline assignment: CDR1 MGHDK and CDR2 SYGVNS. With V trimmed by 4 bases and J by 5 bases, 8 bases remained unmatched. This CDR3 region has 15 residues. CDR3 bases: TGTGCCAGCAGTGTCGGCGGGGGGGCGGGGGAGACCCAGTACTTC. Its translation is CASSVGGGAGETQYF.

This clone was observed a single time. The junction departs from germline at one end; a sequencing error may be responsible. The chain has TRBV7-9 and TRBJ1-2; no firm D call. Per germline, CDR1 SEHNR and CDR2 FQNEAQ (reference sequence). The CDR3 length is 14 residues. CDR3 coding DNA: TGTTCCAGCAGCTCCCAAGGGAGGGACTATGGCTACACCTTC. Amino acid sequence: CSSSSQGRDYGYTF.

The chain has TRBV7-9 and TRBJ1-4; D call uncertain. V dropped 7 bases and J dropped 4 bases, with 4 bases sitting between them. The CDR3 totals 11 residues. CDR1 and CDR2 (germline): SEHNR, FQNEAQ (reference sequence). In DNA form, the CDR3 reads TGTGCCAGCACCCATAATGAAAAACTGTTTTTT. Translation gives CASTHNEKLFF. Full variable domain (outside the CDR3, taken from reference TRBV7-9 and TRBJ1-4): DTGVSQNPRHKITKRGQNVTFRCDPISEHNRLYWYRQTLGQGPEFLTYFQNEAQLEKSRLLSDRFSAERPKGSFSTLEIQRTEQGDSAMYLCASTHNEKLFFGSGTQLSVL.

The chain uses TRBV7-9 and TRBJ1-2; TRBD1 is a possible D gene (6 bases). Looked up from germline, CDR1 is SEHNR and CDR2 is FQNEAQ (reference sequence). The CDR3 is 16 amino acids. V was pared by 2 bases and J by 2 bases, with 15 bases between. The CDR3 protein is CASSLTAAGTNYGYTF. CDR3 bases: TGTGCCAGCAGCTTAACGGCGGCAGGGACAAACTATGGCTACACCTTC.

The rearrangement joins TRBV5-4 to TRBJ2-1, with TRBD2 matching 8 bases. The CDR3 is made up of 15 amino acids. The junction had 7 bases not matched to a gene; V was cut back by 2 bases and J by 6 bases. Germline V gene lookup returns CDR1 SGHNT and CDR2 YYREEE (reference sequence). Here the CDR3 reads CASSLGAGAPNEQFF. CDR3 DNA: TGTGCCAGCAGCTTAGGAGCGGGGGCTCCCAATGAGCAGTTCTTC.

The V and J genes are TRBV19 and TRBJ1-2; TRBD1 is a possible D gene (6 bases). Germline V gene lookup returns CDR1 LNHDA and CDR2 SQIVND (reference sequence). The CDR3 loop spans 14 amino acids. V was pared by 7 bases and J by 1 base, with 13 bases between. The CDR3 DNA follows: TGTGCCAGTACCCTCGGGACATATAACTATGGCTACACCTTC. Protein product: CASTLGTYNYGYTF.